This is a list of T cell receptor beta chains from one sample in a study of neurological immune-mediated disorders. A single record per CDR3 protein comes from TCRdb applying MiXCR to the 5' RACE reads. The table has tens of thousands of distinct CDR3 sequences, roughly 13% seen once. The sample consisted of PBMCs. Source of these receptors: a woman in her fifties or sixties with HTLV-1-associated myelopathy (HAM/TSP). The CDR3 runs from the conserved cysteine through the conserved F or W. The order of the fields is clone size, D gene, J gene, V gene, CDR3 DNA, CDR3 protein. The D gene is left open where the match is weak. Only some rows state a clone size, as once, few, many or a class for expanded clones.

.,.,TRBJ1-2,TRBV19,TGTGCCAGTGGGACGGACCGCTATGGCTACACCTTC,CASGTDRYGYTF
many,.,TRBJ1-2,TRBV7-8,TGTGCCAGCAGCTTAGGAGAGGTTTCCGGCTACACCTTC,CASSLGEVSGYTF
many,.,TRBJ2-3,TRBV5-4,TGTGCCAGCAGCTATGGGTCCGCGAGCACAGATACGCAGTATTTT,CASSYGSASTDTQYF
many,TRBD2,TRBJ2-1,TRBV4-1,TGCGCCAGCAGCCGGGGGGGACTAGCGGGGACTTACAATGAGCAGTTCTTC,CASSRGGLAGTYNEQFF
many,TRBD2,TRBJ2-1,TRBV27,TGTGCCAGCAGTCGCGGGACTAGCGGGACCCGGAGGGGTGAGCAGTTCTTC,CASSRGTSGTRRGEQFF
many,TRBD1,TRBJ2-7,TRBV10-3,TGTGCCATCAGTGCAAACATGGGGGGACAGGGGACTAAGGAGCAGTACTTC,CAISANMGGQGTKEQYF
many,TRBD2,TRBJ2-3,TRBV7-2,TGTGCCAGCAGCTTAGGTCTAGCGGGAGGGTCAGATACGCAGTATTTT,CASSLGLAGGSDTQYF
many,.,TRBJ2-5,TRBV5-1,TGCGCCAGCAGCTTGGAAGACGGGAGAGAGACCCAGTACTTC,CASSLEDGRETQYF
many,TRBD2,TRBJ2-3,TRBV5-1,TGCGCCAGCAGCTTGACGGCGGGAGGGGGCACAGATACGCAGTATTTT,CASSLTAGGGTDTQYF
many,.,TRBJ2-7,TRBV6-5,TGTGCCAGCAGTATTAATAGGGGGGCCTACGAGCAGTACTTC,CASSINRGAYEQYF
many,.,TRBJ1-1,TRBV20-1,TGCAGTGCTAGAATATTAGGGAATACTGAAGCTTTCTTT,CSARILGNTEAFF
many,.,TRBJ2-3,TRBV12-3/TRBV12-4,TGTGCCAGCAGTTTCCAGGATACGCAGTATTTT,CASSFQDTQYF
few,TRBD2,TRBJ2-1,TRBV30,TGTGCCTGGACCGCCCAAGCGGTCGGGAGGGAGCAGTTCTTC,CAWTAQAVGREQFF
.,.,TRBJ2-7,TRBV28,TGTGCCAGCAGTTTCTCCAGGAGGCGCGTCTCCTACGAGCAGTACTTC,CASSFSRRRVSYEQYF
many,TRBD1,TRBJ2-7,TRBV12-3/TRBV12-4,TGTGCCAGCAGCCCGAGGACAGGGCCCTACGAGCAGTACTTC,CASSPRTGPYEQYF
many,TRBD2,TRBJ2-5,TRBV4-1,TGCGCCAGCAGCCAAGTCGGCGGGAGGAAGACCCAGTACTTC,CASSQVGGRKTQYF
many,.,TRBJ2-1,TRBV29-1,TGCAGCGTTTGGCAGGGGAGAGGCAATGAGCAGTTCTTC,CSVWQGRGNEQFF
many,.,TRBJ1-2,TRBV11-2,TGTGCCAGCAGCTCCTACGGCGGGTCTAACTATGGCTACACCTTC,CASSSYGGSNYGYTF
many,.,TRBJ2-1,TRBV11-2,TGTGCCAGCAGCTTGGGGAGGTTCGTAACCAATGAGCAGTTCTTC,CASSLGRFVTNEQFF
many,TRBD2,TRBJ2-1,TRBV12-3/TRBV12-4,TGTGCCAGCAGTCAACTAGCGGGAAGCTCCTACAATGAGCAGTTCTTC,CASSQLAGSSYNEQFF
many,.,TRBJ1-5,TRBV7-2,TGTGCCAGCAGCTTAGGGGGTCTTGGTCAGCCCCAGCATTTT,CASSLGGLGQPQHF
.,TRBD1,TRBJ2-1,TRBV29-1,TGCAGCGTTGAGGCAGGGGGTCGAAATGAGCAGTTCTTC,CSVEAGGRNEQFF
many,TRBD2,TRBJ2-1,TRBV5-1,TGCGCCAGCAGCCCGAAAGAGGCGGGAGGGCCCTACAATGAGCAGTTCTTC,CASSPKEAGGPYNEQFF
.,.,TRBJ1-2,TRBV19,TGTGCCAGTAGTCTAGAAGCGACGGGGAGCAGTGGCTACACCTTC,CASSLEATGSSGYTF
medium-sized,TRBD1,TRBJ2-7,TRBV29-1,TGCAGCGCGGGTGGACAGGGTGGTTACGAGCAGTACTTC,CSAGGQGGYEQYF
many,.,TRBJ2-1,TRBV20-1,TGCAGTGCTACCCCGAGGAGCGGGTCCCGGCAGTTCTTC,CSATPRSGSRQFF
many,.,TRBJ2-2,TRBV11-2,TGTGCCAGCAGTTATGATTCGAACACCGGGGAGCTGTTTTTT,CASSYDSNTGELFF
.,TRBD1,TRBJ2-1,TRBV5-1,TGCGCCAGCAGCCTGTGGGAGGGGACAGGGGTAGATGAGCAGTTCTTC,CASSLWEGTGVDEQFF
many,.,TRBJ1-5,TRBV6-2/TRBV6-3,TGTGCCAGCAGTCTCCGGGCCTATAGCAATCAGCCCCAGCATTTT,CASSLRAYSNQPQHF
few,.,TRBJ2-6,TRBV18,TGTGCCAGCTCACCATTGGGGGATCCCGCCTCTGGGGCCAACGTCCTGACTTTC,CASSPLGDPASGANVLTF
many,.,TRBJ2-1,TRBV7-9,TGTGCCAGCAGCTTAGTCCCTCTAGATAATGAGCAGTTCTTC,CASSLVPLDNEQFF
many,TRBD1,TRBJ1-1,TRBV28,TGTGCCAGCATCCCCCCCGCCGGGACAGGGGAAACTGAAGCTTTCTTT,CASIPPAGTGETEAFF
many,TRBD1,TRBJ1-1,TRBV20-1,TGCAGTGCTAGAGTGCAGGGGGGCACGAACACTGAAGCTTTCTTT,CSARVQGGTNTEAFF
many,TRBD1,TRBJ2-6,TRBV7-6,TGTGCCAGCAGCGGGGGGACAGGGAAAATTCTCCTCTCTGGGGCCAACGTCCTGACTTTC,CASSGGTGKILLSGANVLTF
many,TRBD2,TRBJ2-7,TRBV5-1,TGCGCCAGCAGCCTTGGGACTAGCGGGGTATACGAGCAGTACTTC,CASSLGTSGVYEQYF
few,TRBD1,TRBJ1-1,TRBV18,TGTGCCAGCTCACCGAGTACAGGGGGCAACACTGAAGCTTTCTTT,CASSPSTGGNTEAFF
many,.,TRBJ1-2,TRBV7-9,TGTGCCAGCAGCTCCTCCTATTGGGGGCAGGACTATGGCTACACCTTC,CASSSSYWGQDYGYTF
many,.,TRBJ2-6,TRBV6-6,TGTGCCAGCAGTTACTCGACGGATCCGAGCCTACTTGACGCTGGGGCCAACGTCCTGACTTTC,CASSYSTDPSLLDAGANVLTF
many,TRBD1,TRBJ2-3,TRBV9,TGTGCCAGCAGCGTAGGGACAGGGTTCACAGATACGCAGTATTTT,CASSVGTGFTDTQYF
many,.,TRBJ1-2,TRBV6-1,TGTGCCAGCAGTGAGTACATTGACTATGGCTACACCTTC,CASSEYIDYGYTF
many,.,TRBJ1-2,TRBV12-3/TRBV12-4,TGTGCCAGCAGTTTTCGGAGAGACAGCCCTCTGGGCTACACCTTC,CASSFRRDSPLGYTF
many,.,TRBJ2-7,TRBV5-1,TGCGCCAGCAGCATAACCGGGTCTAGTCCCTACGAGCAGTACTTC,CASSITGSSPYEQYF
many,.,TRBJ1-1,TRBV5-6,TGTGCCAGCAGCCTACAGATGGCGGGGGGAGCTTTCTTT,CASSLQMAGGAFF
many,.,TRBJ2-3,TRBV6-5,TGTGCCAGCAGGAGGGTCAGGGCGTTCACAGATACGCAGTATTTT,CASRRVRAFTDTQYF
many,TRBD2,TRBJ2-1,TRBV15,TGTGCCACCAGGGCCGCGGGAGTTGAGCAGTTCTTC,CATRAAGVEQFF
many,.,TRBJ2-3,TRBV10-3,TGTGCCATCAGTGAGTCGTTAGAACTAGAAGGGGTTTCGCATACGCAGTATTTT,CAISESLELEGVSHTQYF
many,.,TRBJ2-5,TRBV5-1,TGCGCCAGCAGCTTTGGGGAGGGGGCTGAGACCCAGTACTTC,CASSFGEGAETQYF